Listed below are T cell receptor beta chains from one sample, sequenced in a study of glioma-infiltrating T cells. TCRdb re-called the multiplex PCR reads through MiXCR, storing one row per CDR3 protein. Here the sample spans tens of thousands of distinct CDR3 sequences, around 37% being singletons. Sequenced sample: glioma tissue, nonneoplastic brain tissue, or PBMCs (not recorded which). These receptors originate from a human donor with low-grade glioma or glioblastoma, undergoing nonglioma brain surgery, or in good health (not recorded which). CDR3s leave out the opening cysteine and the closing phenylalanine or tryptophan. The order of the fields is J gene, V gene, CDR3 protein.

>TRBJ1-6|TRBV7-9
ASSIVSWTNNSPLH
>TRBJ2-7|TRBV6-5
ASSYSMQAVYEQY
>TRBJ2-1|TRBV19
ASSTYTSGGYNEQF
>TRBJ2-1|TRBV27
ARQGMYNEQF
>TRBJ2-7|TRBV13
ASSGLAGVSYEQY
>TRBJ2-1|TRBV9
ASSRLASNEQF
>TRBJ2-7|TRBV30
AWSVQGHTYEQY
>TRBJ1-2|TRBV9
ASFGTGLNYGYT
>TRBJ2-2|TRBV7-8
ASSLSLRDAGELF
>TRBJ2-2|TRBV7-2
ASSRGTGATGELS
>TRBJ2-2|TRBV7-2
AGSLSPGAPWNTGELF
>TRBJ2-5|TRBV20-1
SARDGTRGGLQETKY
>TRBJ2-5|TRBV20-1
SANPGLAGARETQY
>TRBJ2-7|TRBV7-2
ASSLAWVGEQY
>TRBJ2-7|TRBV7-2
ASSYGLGYYEQC
>TRBJ2-1|TRBV12-3/TRBV12-4
ASRREGPEQF
>TRBJ2-5|TRBV20-1
SVEREGRETQH
>TRBJ2-7|TRBV28
ASSPPDGLNDYEQY
>TRBJ1-5|TRBV20-1
SARAGGYSNQPQH
>TRBJ2-7|TRBV11-3
ASSSTGSSYEQY
>TRBJ1-5|TRBV28
ATMDQGVRSNQHKH
>TRBJ2-3|TRBV6-4
ASSVGFGTDTQY
>TRBJ2-7|TRBV5-1
ASSLAGIYEQY
>TRBJ2-1|TRBV7-2
ASSLGLRSGEYNEQF
>TRBJ2-6|TRBV4-1
ASSQDYGGGASGANVLT
>TRBJ2-5|TRBV19
ASRDPGLEETQY
>TRBJ2-7|TRBV6-1
ASSSSSGGGYEQY
>TRBJ2-1|TRBV20-1
SAPLGVGNEQF
>TRBJ2-1|TRBV7-2
ASSFYICSAKGTEDEQF
>TRBJ1-1|TRBV6-1
ASSPWLPPGIGTEAF
>TRBJ2-3|TRBV29-1
SVEYTDTQY
>TRBJ2-5|TRBV29-1
SVESRDRETQY
>TRBJ2-6|TRBV7-3
ASSLGRISGANVLT
>TRBJ2-5|TRBV24-1
ATSDSRTGQETQY
>TRBJ2-1|TRBV2
ASSERQNMYEQF
>TRBJ2-7|TRBV7-2
ASSFGGRSYEQY
>TRBJ2-3|TRBV18
ASSPQDRGGGTQY
>TRBJ1-2|TRBV5-1
ASSLEEGVNYGYT
>TRBJ2-5|TRBV29-1
GLTRTGLQTQY
>TRBJ1-2|TRBV28
ASRALRDINSGYGYT
>TRBJ2-5|TRBV5-1
ASSSQYLQETQY
>TRBJ2-7|TRBV7-8
ASSLAGGSYEQY